This TCR beta chain appears in the sequencing data of a study of PD-L1 blockade in urothelial cancer. Study-level background: Bladder-origin urothelial cancer in males described about 90% of the 29 patients. The researchers analyzed blood 3 weeks (second dose) and 6 weeks after treatment start. The median number of T cells present in blood samples was approximately 130,000.

This table comes from immunoSEQ multiplex PCR, and its TCRdb copy is limited to in-frame clones, with some not included. The sample has 85,000 to 100,000 clones; 80% to 90% are singletons. CDR1 is KGHSH, CDR2 LQKENI, per germline. There are 14 residues in the CDR3. V lost 1 base to trimming and J lost 3 bases, with 10 bases between them. Time point: pretreatment peripheral blood. The sequences come from PBMCs, collected around atezolizumab (anti-PD-L1) treatment. This sequence was found in a man aged 60 to 75 with urothelial cancer. The V gene is TRBV18, the J gene TRBJ2-7, with a tentative D call TRBD2 (7 bases). In DNA form, the CDR3 reads TGTGCCAGCTCACCACAGGGGGGGGGCTACGAGCAGTACTTC. It specifies CASSPQGGGYEQYF.